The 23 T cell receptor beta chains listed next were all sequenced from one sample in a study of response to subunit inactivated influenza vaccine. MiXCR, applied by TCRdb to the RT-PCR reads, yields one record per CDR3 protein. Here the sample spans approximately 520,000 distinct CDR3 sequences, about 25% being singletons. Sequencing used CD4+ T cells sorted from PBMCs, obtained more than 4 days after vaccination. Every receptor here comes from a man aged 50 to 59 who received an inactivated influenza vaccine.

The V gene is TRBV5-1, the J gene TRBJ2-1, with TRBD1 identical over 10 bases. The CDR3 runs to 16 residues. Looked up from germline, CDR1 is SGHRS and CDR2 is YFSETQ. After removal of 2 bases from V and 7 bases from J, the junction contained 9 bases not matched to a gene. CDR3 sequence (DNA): TGCGCCAGCAGCTTTGGGACAGGGGATCTGGGGAATGAGCAGTTCTTC. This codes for CASSFGTGDLGNEQFF.

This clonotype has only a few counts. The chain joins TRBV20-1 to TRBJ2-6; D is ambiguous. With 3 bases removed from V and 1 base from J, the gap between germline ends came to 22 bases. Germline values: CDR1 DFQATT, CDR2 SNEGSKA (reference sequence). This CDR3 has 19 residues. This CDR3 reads CSARRTALMVQSGANVLTF. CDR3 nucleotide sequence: TGCAGTGCTAGGCGGACGGCCTTAATGGTACAGTCTGGGGCCAACGTCCTGACTTTC.

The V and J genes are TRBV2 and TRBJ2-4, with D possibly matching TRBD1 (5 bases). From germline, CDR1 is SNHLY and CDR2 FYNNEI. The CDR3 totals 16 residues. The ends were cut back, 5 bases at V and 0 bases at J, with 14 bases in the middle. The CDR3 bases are TGTGCCAGCAGTATAACAGGCCGAATAGCCAAAAACATTCAGTACTTC. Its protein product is CASSITGRIAKNIQYF.

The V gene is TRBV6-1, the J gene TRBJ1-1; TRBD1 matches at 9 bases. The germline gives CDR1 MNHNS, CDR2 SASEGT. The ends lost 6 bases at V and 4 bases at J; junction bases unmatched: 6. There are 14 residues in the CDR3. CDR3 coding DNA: TGTGCCAGCAGCACAGGGGGCGCGGGCACTGAAGCTTTCTTT. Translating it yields CASSTGGAGTEAFF.

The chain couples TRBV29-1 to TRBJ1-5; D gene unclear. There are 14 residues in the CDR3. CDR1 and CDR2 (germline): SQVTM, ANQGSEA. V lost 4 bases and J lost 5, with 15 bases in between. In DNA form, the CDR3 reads TGCAGCGTTGCGGAAGGGAGGAGCGATCAGCCCCAGCATTTT. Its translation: CSVAEGRSDQPQHF.

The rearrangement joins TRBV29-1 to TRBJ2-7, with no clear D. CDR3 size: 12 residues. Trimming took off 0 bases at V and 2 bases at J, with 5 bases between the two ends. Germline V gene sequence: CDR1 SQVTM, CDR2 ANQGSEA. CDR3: CSVEDVAYEQYF. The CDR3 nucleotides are TGCAGCGTTGAAGACGTAGCCTACGAGCAGTACTTC.

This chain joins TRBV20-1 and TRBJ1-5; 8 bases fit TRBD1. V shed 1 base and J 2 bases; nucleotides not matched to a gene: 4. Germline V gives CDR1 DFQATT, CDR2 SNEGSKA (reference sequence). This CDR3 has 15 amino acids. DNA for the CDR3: TGCAGTGCTAGAGTCAGGGGGCTGGGCAATCAGCCCCAGCATTTT. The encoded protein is CSARVRGLGNQPQHF.

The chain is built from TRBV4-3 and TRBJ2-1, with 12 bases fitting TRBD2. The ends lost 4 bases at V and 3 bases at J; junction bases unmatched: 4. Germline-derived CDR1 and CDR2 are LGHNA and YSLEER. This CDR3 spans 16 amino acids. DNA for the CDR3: TGCGCCAGCAGCCTGACGACTAGCGGGGGCTACAATGAGCAGTTCTTC. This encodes CASSLTTSGGYNEQFF.

The DNA for the CDR3 is TGCAGTGCCGCCCCTGTACTAGCGGCCGGGACAGATACGCAGTATTTT. Translation: CSAAPVLAAGTDTQYF. This chain connects TRBV20-1 to TRBJ2-3; 8 bases align to TRBD2. From germline, CDR1 is DFQATT and CDR2 SNEGSKA (reference sequence). The J segment lost 3 bases and the V segment lost 6 bases, leaving 14 bases of the junction unmatched. This CDR3 comprises 16 residues.

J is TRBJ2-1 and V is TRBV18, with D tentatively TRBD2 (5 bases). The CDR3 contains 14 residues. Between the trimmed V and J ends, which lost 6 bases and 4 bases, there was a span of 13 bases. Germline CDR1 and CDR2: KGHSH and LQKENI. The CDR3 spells CASSPLAGYNEQFF. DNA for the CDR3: TGTGCCAGCTCCCCTCTAGCCGGGTACAATGAGCAGTTCTTC.

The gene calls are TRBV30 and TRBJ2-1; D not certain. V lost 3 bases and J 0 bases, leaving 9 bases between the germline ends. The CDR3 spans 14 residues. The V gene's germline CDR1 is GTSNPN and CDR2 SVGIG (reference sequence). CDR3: CAWRFGSSYNEQFF. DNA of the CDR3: TGTGCCTGGAGATTCGGTAGCTCCTACAATGAGCAGTTCTTC. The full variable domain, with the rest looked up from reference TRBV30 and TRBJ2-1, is SQTIHQWPATLVQPVGSPLSLECTVEGTSNPNLYWYRQAAGRGLQLLFYSVGIGQISSEVPQNLSASRPQDRQFILSSKKLLLSDSGFYLCAWRFGSSYNEQFFGPGTRLTVL.

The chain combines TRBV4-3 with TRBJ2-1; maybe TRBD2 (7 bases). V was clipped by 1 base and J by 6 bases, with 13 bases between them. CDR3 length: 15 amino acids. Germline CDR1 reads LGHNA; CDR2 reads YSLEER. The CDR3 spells CASSQVRGPVNEQFF. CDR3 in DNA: TGCGCCAGCAGCCAAGTGCGGGGGCCCGTCAATGAGCAGTTCTTC.

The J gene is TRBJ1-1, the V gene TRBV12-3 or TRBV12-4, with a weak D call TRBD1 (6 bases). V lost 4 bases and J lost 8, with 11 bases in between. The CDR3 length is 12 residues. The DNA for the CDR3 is TGTGCCAGCAGTTACAGACAGGACGAAGCTTTCTTT. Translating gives CASSYRQDEAFF.

CDR3 region: CASSRTWTGETQYF. The CDR3 region has the DNA TGTGCCAGCTCCCGAACCTGGACAGGGGAGACCCAGTACTTC. The chain recombines TRBV18 with TRBJ2-5, with TRBD1 identical over 8 bases. This CDR3 has 14 residues. V gave up 6 bases and J gave up 5 bases; unmatched junction bases: 8. Germline V lookup: CDR1 KGHSH, CDR2 LQKENI.

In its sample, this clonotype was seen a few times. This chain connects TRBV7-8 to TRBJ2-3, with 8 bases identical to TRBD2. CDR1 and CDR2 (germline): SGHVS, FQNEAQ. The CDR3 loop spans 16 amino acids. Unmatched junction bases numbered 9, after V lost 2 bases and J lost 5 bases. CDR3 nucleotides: TGTGCCAGCAGCTTACGGAGCGGGGGCCCCGTAGATACGCAGTATTTT. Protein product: CASSLRSGGPVDTQYF.

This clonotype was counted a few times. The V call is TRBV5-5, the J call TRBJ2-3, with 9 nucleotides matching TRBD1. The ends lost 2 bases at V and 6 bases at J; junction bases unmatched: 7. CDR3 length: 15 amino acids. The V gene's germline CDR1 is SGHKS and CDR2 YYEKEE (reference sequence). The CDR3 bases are TGTGCCAGCAGCTTTTCCGGGACAGGGAGGGATACGCAGTATTTT. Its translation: CASSFSGTGRDTQYF. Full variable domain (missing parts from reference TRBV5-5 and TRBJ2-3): DAGVTQSPTHLIKTRGQQVTLRCSPISGHKSVSWYQQVLGQGPQFIFQYYEKEERGRGNFPDRFSARQFPNYSSELNVNALLLGDSALYLCASSFSGTGRDTQYFGPGTRLTVL.

CDR3 loop: CASSFTGLNEQYF. CDR3 bases: TGTGCCAGCAGTTTCACCGGACTAAACGAGCAGTACTTC. The chain is built from TRBV28 and TRBJ2-7; TRBD2 is a possible D gene (6 bases). The germline V gene encodes CDR1 MDHEN and CDR2 SYDVKM. CDR3 length: 13 amino acids. V was trimmed by 3 bases and J by 5 bases, leaving 11 bases between them.

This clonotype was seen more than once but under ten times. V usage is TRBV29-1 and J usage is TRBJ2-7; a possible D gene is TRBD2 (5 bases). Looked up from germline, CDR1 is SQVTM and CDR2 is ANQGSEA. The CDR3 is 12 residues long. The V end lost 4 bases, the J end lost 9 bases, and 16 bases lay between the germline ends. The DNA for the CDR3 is TGCAGCGTTGGACCCACCGGGGTTGTGCAGTACTTC. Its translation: CSVGPTGVVQYF.

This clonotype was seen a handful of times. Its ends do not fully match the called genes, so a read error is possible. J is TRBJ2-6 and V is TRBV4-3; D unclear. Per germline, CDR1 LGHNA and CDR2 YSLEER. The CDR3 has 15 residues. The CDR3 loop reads CASSQGRSGANVLTF. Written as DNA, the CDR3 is TGTGCCAGCAGCCAAGGTCGCTCTGGGGCCAACGTCCTGACTTTC.

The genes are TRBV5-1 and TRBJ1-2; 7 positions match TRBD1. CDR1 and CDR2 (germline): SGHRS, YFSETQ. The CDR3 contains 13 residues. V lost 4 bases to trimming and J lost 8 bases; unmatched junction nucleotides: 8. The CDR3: CASSHDRVYGYTF. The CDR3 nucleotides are TGCGCCAGCAGCCACGACAGGGTATACGGCTACACCTTC.

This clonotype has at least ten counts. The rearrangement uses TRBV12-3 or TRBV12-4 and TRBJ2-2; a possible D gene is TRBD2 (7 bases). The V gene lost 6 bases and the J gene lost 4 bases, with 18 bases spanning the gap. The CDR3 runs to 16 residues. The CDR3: CASRYGLGQSTGELFF. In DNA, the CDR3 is TGTGCCAGCAGATACGGACTAGGACAGTCCACCGGGGAGCTGTTTTTT.

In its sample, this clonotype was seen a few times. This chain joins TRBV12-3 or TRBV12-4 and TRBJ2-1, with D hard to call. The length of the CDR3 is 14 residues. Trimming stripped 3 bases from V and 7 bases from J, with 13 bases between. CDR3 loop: CASSFGTSRNEQFF. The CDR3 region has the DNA TGTGCCAGCAGTTTTGGTACGAGTCGTAATGAGCAGTTCTTC.

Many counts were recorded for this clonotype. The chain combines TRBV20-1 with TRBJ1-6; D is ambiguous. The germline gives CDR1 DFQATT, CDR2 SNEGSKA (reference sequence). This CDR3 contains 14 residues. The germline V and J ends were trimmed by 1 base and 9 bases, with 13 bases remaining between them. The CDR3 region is CSARVSDGPSPLHF. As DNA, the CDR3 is TGCAGTGCTAGAGTTAGTGACGGGCCTTCACCCCTCCACTTT.